This T cell receptor (beta chain) was identified in a study of OX40 agonist ivuxolimab in advanced cancers. Study-level background: Every 2 weeks, ivuxolimab was infused into the patients intravenously at between 0.01 and 10 mg/kg. Among those enrolled, mean age was roughly 62 years (range roughly 20 to 79) and 70% to 85% were male. Prior anti-PD-1, anti-PD-L1 or anti-CTLA-4 therapy was allowed; 30% to 40% had some.

From germline, CDR1 is SGHKS and CDR2 YYEKEE (reference sequence). This CDR3 comprises 11 residues. V lost 2 bases to trimming and J lost 7 bases, with 7 bases between them. Only in-frame clones appear in the TCRdb table, and some are missing; sequencing was by immunoSEQ multiplex PCR. The table includes roughly 70,000 clones, around 90% detected once. The chain is built from TRBV5-5 and TRBJ2-7; D may match TRBD1 or TRBD2 (6 bases each). The specimen comprised CD4+ or CD8+ T cells sorted from blood, sampled in a trial of the OX40 agonist ivuxolimab. The TCR sequence derives from an adult with an advanced solid tumor such as melanoma, head and neck, liver or kidney cancer. The CDR3, as DNA: TGTGCCAGCAGCTTAGGGGGGGAGCAGTACTTC. This codes for CASSLGGEQYF.